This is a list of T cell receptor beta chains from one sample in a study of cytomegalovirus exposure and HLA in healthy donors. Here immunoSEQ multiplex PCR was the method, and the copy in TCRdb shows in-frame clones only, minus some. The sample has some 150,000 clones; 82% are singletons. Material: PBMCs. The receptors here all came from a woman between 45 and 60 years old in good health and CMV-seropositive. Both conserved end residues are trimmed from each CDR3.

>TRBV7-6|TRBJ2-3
ASSNTGLASGTQY
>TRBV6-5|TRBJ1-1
ASRWGGRNTEAF
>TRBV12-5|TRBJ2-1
ASGLYLAGAHSYNEQF
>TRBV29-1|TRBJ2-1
SVPRGGWDEQF
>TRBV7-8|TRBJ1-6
ASSLDGGSYNSPLH
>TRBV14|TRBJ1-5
ASSPGQGNQPQH
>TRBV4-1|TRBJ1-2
ASSQGGYQGYT
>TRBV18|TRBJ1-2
ASSGTSNYGYT
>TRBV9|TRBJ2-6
ASSVVGSGANVLT
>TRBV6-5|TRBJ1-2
ASSYSTGGYFGYT
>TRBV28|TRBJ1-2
ASSFGQGVRYT
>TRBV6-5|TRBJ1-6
ASSYAGKRSPLH
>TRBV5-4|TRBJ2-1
ASSRFGTLSSYNEQF
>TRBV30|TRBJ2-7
AWSPPRGRGSYEQY
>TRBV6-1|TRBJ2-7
ASSTDSVYEQY
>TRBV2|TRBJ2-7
ASSLREQY
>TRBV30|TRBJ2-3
ACGPGSLGTDTQY
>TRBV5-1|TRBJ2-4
ASSLGDIQY
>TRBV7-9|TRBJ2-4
ASSTGQGAMDIQY
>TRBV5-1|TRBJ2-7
ASSNPRVTGVSYEQY
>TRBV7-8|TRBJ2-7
ASSILGTYEQY
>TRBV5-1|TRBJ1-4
ASSMGTGATNEKLF
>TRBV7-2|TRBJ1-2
ASSLELGGNYGYT
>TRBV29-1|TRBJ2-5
SVAGQGNQETQY
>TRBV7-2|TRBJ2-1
ASSLLAGGSNEQF
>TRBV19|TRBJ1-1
ASNRGYGGYTEAF
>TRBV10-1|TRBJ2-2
ASPQKRQGAGELF
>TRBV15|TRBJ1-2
ATSTDRQGPFAYT
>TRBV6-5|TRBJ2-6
ASSYSESSGANVLT
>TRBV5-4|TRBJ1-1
ASSRGQGRSGNTEAF
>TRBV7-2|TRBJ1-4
ASSSSGGRDEKLF
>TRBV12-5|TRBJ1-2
ASGLPPEGDYGYT
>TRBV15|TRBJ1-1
ATSSGGTTKGAF
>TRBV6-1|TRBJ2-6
ASSRTGSGANVLT
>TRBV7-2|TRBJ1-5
ASSLYNQPQH
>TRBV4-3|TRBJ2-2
ASRRGGPNTGELF
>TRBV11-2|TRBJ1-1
ASSLDQGTEAF
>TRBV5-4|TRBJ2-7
ASSLGTPGDEQY
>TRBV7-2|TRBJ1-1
ASSLDAGTTEAF
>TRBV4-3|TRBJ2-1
ASSQDQGRGQNEQF
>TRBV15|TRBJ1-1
ATSGSPGRKANTEAF
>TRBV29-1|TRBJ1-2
SVYRRANYGYT
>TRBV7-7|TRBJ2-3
ASSLGILAGFTDTQY
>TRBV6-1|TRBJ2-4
ASSEVSGGKNIQY
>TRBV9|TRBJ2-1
ASSVQGLKGGAEQF
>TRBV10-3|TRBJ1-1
AIGGQRPEAF
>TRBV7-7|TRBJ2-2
ASSPGGGTGELF
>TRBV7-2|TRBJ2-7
ASSPRTKSYEQY
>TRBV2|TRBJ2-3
ASSEATGSTDTQY
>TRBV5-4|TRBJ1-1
ASSLGQRITEAF
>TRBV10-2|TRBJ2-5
ASRAQDGKTQY
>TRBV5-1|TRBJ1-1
ASSFGQGGGTEAF
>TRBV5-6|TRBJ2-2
ASSWGQGYTGELF
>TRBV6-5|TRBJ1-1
ASSPESNTEAF
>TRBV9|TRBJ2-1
ASSVENGREQF